These 4 T cell receptor beta chains share one sample of origin, sequenced in a study of blood T cell repertoires in COVID-19. Some clones are missing from TCRdb's copy, which holds only in-frame ones; the method was immunoSEQ multiplex PCR. In the table there are about 180,000 clones, more than 80% of which are singletons. Sequencing input: PBMCs or T cells enriched from blood (not recorded which). All receptors derive from a man aged 40-49 years who had recovered from COVID-19.

V is TRBV5-1 and J is TRBJ2-3; perhaps TRBD1 as D (5 bases). Deletions cut 0 bases from V and 6 bases from J, with 11 bases between. Per germline, CDR1 SGHRS and CDR2 YFSETQ. CDR3 size: 14 residues. This chain's CDR3 is CASSLEAGWDTQYF. In DNA, the CDR3 is TGCGCCAGCAGCTTGGAGGCAGGGTGGGATACGCAGTATTTT.

This chain joins TRBV5-8 and TRBJ1-1; no clear D. CDR1 and CDR2 (germline): SGHTS, YDEGEE. Trimming removed 0 bases from V and 0 bases from J, with 9 bases in between. The CDR3 consists of 15 residues. DNA for the CDR3: TGTGCCAGCAGCTTGGCTTACAGCATGAACACTGAAGCTTTCTTT. Protein product: CASSLAYSMNTEAFF.

The sample holds one count of this clone. The J gene is TRBJ1-1, the V gene TRBV7-9; D is possibly TRBD1 (6 bases). This CDR3 region has 14 residues. Trimming took 4 bases from V and 0 from J, leaving 9 bases between them. From germline, CDR1 is SEHNR and CDR2 FQNEAQ (reference sequence). The CDR3 bases are TGTGCCAGCAGCTCGGACAGTTTGAACACTGAAGCTTTCTTT. The encoded protein is CASSSDSLNTEAFF. Variable domain in full (rest from reference TRBV7-9 and TRBJ1-1): DTGVSQNPRHKITKRGQNVTFRCDPISEHNRLYWYRQTLGQGPEFLTYFQNEAQLEKSRLLSDRFSAERPKGSFSTLEIQRTEQGDSAMYLCASSSDSLNTEAFFGQGTRLTVV.

The chain employs TRBV7-9 and TRBJ2-7, with D perhaps matching TRBD2 (6 bases). V was pared by 5 bases and J by 5 bases, with 25 bases between. The V gene's germline CDR1 is SEHNR and CDR2 FQNEAQ (reference sequence). The CDR3 has 17 amino acids. DNA of the CDR3: TGTGCCAGCAGCGCACGAGGTCCTAGGAGGGGTGGCGACGAGCAGTACTTC. Its translation: CASSARGPRRGGDEQYF.